This is a list of T cell receptor beta chains from one sample in a study of Graves' ophthalmopathy and Graves' hyperthyroidism. Using its own MiXCR run on the multiplex PCR reads, TCRdb lists one record per CDR3 protein. Here the sample spans approximately 700,000 distinct CDR3 sequences, 35% to 50% being singletons. The sequencing input was peripheral blood. These receptors were obtained from an adult man with Graves' ophthalmopathy. Both conserved end residues are part of each CDR3. D genes are given only for firm matches. Not every row has a clone size; where given, it reads once, few, many or a size class.

d_gene	v_gene	j_gene	abundance	len	CDR3nt	CDR3aa
NA	TRBV2	TRBJ1-2	NA	15	TGTGCCAGCAGTGGCGTGGGACGGCCCTCTGATGGCTACACCTTC	CASSGVGRPSDGYTF
NA	TRBV24-1	TRBJ1-5	NA	14	TGTGCCACCAGTGATTTCGGGCAGGGGTGCTACGAGCATTTT	CATSDFGQGCYEHF
NA	TRBV19	TRBJ1-1	NA	11	TGTGCCAGTATCGAGGGATGGGAAGCTTTCTTT	CASIEGWEAFF
NA	TRBV15	TRBJ2-3	NA	15	TGTGCCACCAGCAGTGAAGGGGGGCCCACAGATACGCAGTATTTT	CATSSEGGPTDTQYF
NA	TRBV5-6	TRBJ2-7	NA	13	TGTGCCAGCAGCTTGGAAGTAGTTCGAGAGCAGTACTTC	CASSLEVVREQYF
NA	TRBV29-1	TRBJ1-4	NA	13	TGCAGCGTTGAAACAGCAACTAATGAAAAACTGTTTTTT	CSVETATNEKLFF
NA	TRBV7-8	TRBJ2-5	NA	16	TGTGCCAGCAGCTTATGGTCCACGAGGCTTCGGGAGACCCAGTACTTC	CASSLWSTRLRETQYF
TRBD2	TRBV7-9	TRBJ2-5	NA	19	TGTGCCAGCAGCTTAGCTCTAGCGGGAGCCGGGGAGGCCCAAGGGACCCAGTACTTC	CASSLALAGAGEAQGTQYF
TRBD2	TRBV4-3	TRBJ2-7	NA	15	TGCGCCAGCAGCCAATCCAGCGGGAGGTCCTACGAGCAGTACTTC	CASSQSSGRSYEQYF
TRBD1	TRBV24-1	TRBJ2-5	many	13	TGTGCCACCGCCGGGACAGCCCAAGAGACCCAGTACTTC	CATAGTAQETQYF
NA	TRBV2	TRBJ2-7	few	13	TGTGCCAGCAGTGAGGATAACCTCTACGGATTGTACTTC	CASSEDNLYGLYF
NA	TRBV10-3	TRBJ1-4	NA	18	TGTGCCATCAGGCCGCTAGCGGGAGGGGACGGGCGTAATGAAAAACTGTTTTTT	CAIRPLAGGDGRNEKLFF
TRBD1	TRBV10-3	TRBJ2-1	NA	16	TGTGCCATCAGTGAGGGGGACAGGGTCTCCTACAATGAGCAGTTCTTC	CAISEGDRVSYNEQFF
TRBD1	TRBV12-3/TRBV12-4	TRBJ2-5	NA	16	TGTGCCAGCAGTCCACGACAGGGTGGGTTCATGGAGACCCAGTACTTC	CASSPRQGGFMETQYF
TRBD1	TRBV20-1	TRBJ2-7	NA	14	TGCAGTGCTAGTACGGCGCAGGGGGTTAACGAGCAGTACTTC	CSASTAQGVNEQYF
TRBD2	TRBV9	TRBJ2-5	few	17	TGTGCCAGCAGCCGAAGTGGGACTAGCGGGGGGAAAGAGACCCAGTACTTC	CASSRSGTSGGKETQYF
NA	TRBV10-3	TRBJ2-5	once	15	TGTGCCAGCAGTTACCGGCGGGGCCTTCAAGAGACCCAGTACTTC	CASSYRRGLQETQYF
TRBD2	TRBV3-1	TRBJ2-5	NA	14	TGTGCCAGCAGCCGGCGCGGGGGTGGAGAGACCCAGTACTTC	CASSRRGGGETQYF
TRBD1	TRBV7-9	TRBJ1-2	NA	14	TGTGCCACCCAACAGGGGACCCATCTCTATGGCTACACCTTC	CATQQGTHLYGYTF
NA	TRBV2	TRBJ2-7	few	14	TGTGCCAGCAGGCCCGGGGCCCTCATTTACGAGCAGTACTTC	CASRPGALIYEQYF
NA	TRBV10-3	TRBJ1-1	NA	13	TGTGCCATCAGTGGGGGCCTGAACACTGAAGCTTTCTTT	CAISGGLNTEAFF
NA	TRBV7-2	TRBJ2-5	NA	15	TGTGCCAGCAGTTTGCGGGTGGCAGGGGAGGAGACCCAGTACTTC	CASSLRVAGEETQYF
NA	TRBV24-1	TRBJ1-5	NA	15	TGTGCCAGCAGTTACGGGGCAGGTTACAATCAGCCCCAGCATTTT	CASSYGAGYNQPQHF
NA	TRBV5-6	TRBJ1-1	NA	13	TGTGCCAGCAGCTTTTGGGGGGGGCCTAGCGCTTTCTTT	CASSFWGGPSAFF
NA	TRBV24-1	TRBJ1-5	NA	15	TGTGCCACCAACACAAGGGACACCGGGGATCAGCCCCAGCATTTT	CATNTRDTGDQPQHF
NA	TRBV7-9	TRBJ2-1	NA	12	TGTGCCAGCAGCTTAGCGGTCAATGAGCAGTTCTTC	CASSLAVNEQFF
TRBD1	TRBV2	TRBJ2-5	NA	16	TGTGCCAGCAGTGAAGCGTCGGGACAGGGGGGAGAGACCCAGTACTTC	CASSEASGQGGETQYF
NA	TRBV14	TRBJ2-7	many	14	TGTGCCAGCAGCCTATACCGCGACTCCTACGAGCAGTACTTC	CASSLYRDSYEQYF
NA	TRBV7-3	TRBJ1-2	many	15	TGTGCCAGCAGCTCCCAAGGGGAGATTAACTATGGCTACACCTTC	CASSSQGEINYGYTF
NA	TRBV7-2	TRBJ1-5	once	15	TGTGCCAGCAGCTTAGTTGGGGCGAGCAATCAGCTCCAGCATTTT	CASSLVGASNQLQHF
NA	TRBV2	TRBJ1-6	many	11	TGTGCCAGCAGCCGTAATTCACCCCTCCACTTT	CASSRNSPLHF
TRBD1	TRBV7-9	TRBJ2-7	few	12	TGTGCCAGCAGAACAGGGGGCGGCGAGCAGTACTTC	CASRTGGGEQYF
NA	TRBV12-3/TRBV12-4	TRBJ1-2	NA	13	TGTGCCTGCAGCGTTTCATCCGGGCATGGCTACACCTTC	CACSVSSGHGYTF